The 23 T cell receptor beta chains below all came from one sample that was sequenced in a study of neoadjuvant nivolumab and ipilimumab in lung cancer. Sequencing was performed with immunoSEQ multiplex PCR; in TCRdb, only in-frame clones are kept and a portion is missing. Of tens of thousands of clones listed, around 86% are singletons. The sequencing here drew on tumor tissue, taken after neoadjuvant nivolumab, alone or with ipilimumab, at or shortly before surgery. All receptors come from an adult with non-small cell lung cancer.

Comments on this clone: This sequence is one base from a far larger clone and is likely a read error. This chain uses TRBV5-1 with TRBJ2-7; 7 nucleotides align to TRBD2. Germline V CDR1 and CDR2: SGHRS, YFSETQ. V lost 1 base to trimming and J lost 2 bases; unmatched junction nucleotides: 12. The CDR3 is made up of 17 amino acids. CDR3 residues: CASSLRPGGGVAYEQYF. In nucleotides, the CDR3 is TGCGCCAGCAGCTTGCGGCCGGGGGGAGGGGTCGCCTACGAGCAGTACTTC.

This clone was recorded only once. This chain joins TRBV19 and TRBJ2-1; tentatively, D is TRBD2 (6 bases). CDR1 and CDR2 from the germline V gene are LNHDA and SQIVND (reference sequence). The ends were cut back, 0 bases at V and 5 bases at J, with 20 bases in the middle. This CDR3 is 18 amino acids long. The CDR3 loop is CASSIDLRGRGTHNEQFF. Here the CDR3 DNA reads TGTGCCAGTAGTATAGATCTTCGCGGGCGGGGTACCCACAATGAGCAGTTCTTC.

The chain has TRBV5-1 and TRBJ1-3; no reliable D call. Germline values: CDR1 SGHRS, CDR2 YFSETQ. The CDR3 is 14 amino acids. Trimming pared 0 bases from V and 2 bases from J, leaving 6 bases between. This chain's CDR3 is CASSLGTAGNTIYF. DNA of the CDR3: TGCGCCAGCAGCTTGGGGACGGCTGGAAACACCATATATTTT.

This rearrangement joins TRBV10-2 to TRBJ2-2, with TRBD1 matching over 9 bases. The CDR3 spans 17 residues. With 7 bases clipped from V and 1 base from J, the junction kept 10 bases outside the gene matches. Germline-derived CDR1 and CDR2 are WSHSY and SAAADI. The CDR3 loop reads CASISTGGAGNTGELFF. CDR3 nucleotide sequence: TGCGCCAGCATTAGTACAGGGGGCGCGGGGAACACCGGGGAGCTGTTTTTT.

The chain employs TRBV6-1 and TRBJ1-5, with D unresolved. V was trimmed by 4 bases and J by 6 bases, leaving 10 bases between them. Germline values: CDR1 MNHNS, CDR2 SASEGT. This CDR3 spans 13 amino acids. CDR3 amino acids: CASSVLYTQPQHF. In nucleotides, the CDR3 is TGTGCCAGCAGTGTTCTCTATACTCAGCCCCAGCATTTT.

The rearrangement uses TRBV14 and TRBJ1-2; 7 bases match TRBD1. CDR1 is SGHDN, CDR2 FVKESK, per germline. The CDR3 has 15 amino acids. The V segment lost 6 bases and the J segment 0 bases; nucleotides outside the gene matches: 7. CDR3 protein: CASRPAGGTNYGYTF. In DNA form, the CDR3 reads TGTGCCAGCAGACCCGCAGGGGGTACTAACTATGGCTACACCTTC.

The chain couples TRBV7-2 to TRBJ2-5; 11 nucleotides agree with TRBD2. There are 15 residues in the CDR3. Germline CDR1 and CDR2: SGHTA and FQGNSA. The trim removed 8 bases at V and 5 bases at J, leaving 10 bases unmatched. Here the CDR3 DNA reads TGTGCCAGCGGGCCCCTCGGACTAGCGGGCGAGACCCAGTACTTC. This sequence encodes CASGPLGLAGETQYF.

The CDR3 spells CASSPSPSGSADTQYF. CDR3 nucleotide sequence: TGTGCCAGCAGCCCCAGCCCGAGCGGGAGTGCAGATACGCAGTATTTT. This chain uses TRBV11-3 with TRBJ2-3; TRBD2 agrees at 8 bases. The germline CDR1 and CDR2 sequences are SGHNT and YENEEA. J lost 4 bases, V lost 5 bases, and 11 bases had no gene match. The CDR3 contains 16 residues.

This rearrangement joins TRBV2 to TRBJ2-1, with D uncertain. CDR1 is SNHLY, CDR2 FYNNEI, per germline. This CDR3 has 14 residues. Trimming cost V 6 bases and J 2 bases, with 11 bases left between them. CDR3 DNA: TGTGCCAGCAGACCCGGACCAACCTACAATGAGCAGTTCTTC. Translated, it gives CASRPGPTYNEQFF.

CDR3 loop: CASSPSGQTNTEAFF. DNA of the CDR3: TGCGCCAGCAGCCCCTCCGGACAGACGAACACTGAAGCTTTCTTT. V and J are TRBV5-1 and TRBJ1-1; D perhaps matches TRBD1 (6 bases). The CDR3 runs to 15 residues. CDR1 SGHRS and CDR2 YFSETQ come from the germline V gene. V dropped 4 bases and J dropped 1 base, with 14 bases sitting between them.

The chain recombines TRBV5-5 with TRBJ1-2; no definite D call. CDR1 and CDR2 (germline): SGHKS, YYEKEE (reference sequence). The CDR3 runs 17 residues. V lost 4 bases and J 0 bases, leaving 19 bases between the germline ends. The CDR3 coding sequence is TGTGCCAGCAGCCCCACCCTGACGGAGATAGCTAACTATGGCTACACCTTC. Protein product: CASSPTLTEIANYGYTF.

The CDR3 reads CASSRGEGETQYF. The CDR3 nucleotides are TGTGCCAGCAGCCGCGGAGAGGGGGAGACCCAGTACTTC. The chain carries TRBV7-8 and TRBJ2-5, with D perhaps given as TRBD1 or TRBD2 (5 bases each). Trimming left V 5 bases short and J 5 bases short, with 12 bases between. The CDR3 runs to 13 residues. Per germline, CDR1 SGHVS and CDR2 FQNEAQ.

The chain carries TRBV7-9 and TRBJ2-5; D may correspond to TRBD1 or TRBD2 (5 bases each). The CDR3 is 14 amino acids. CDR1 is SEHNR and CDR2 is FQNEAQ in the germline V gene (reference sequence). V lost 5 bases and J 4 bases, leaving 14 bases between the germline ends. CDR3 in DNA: TGTGCCAGCAGCCATTCCAGGGAGATAGAGACCCAGTACTTC. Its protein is CASSHSREIETQYF.

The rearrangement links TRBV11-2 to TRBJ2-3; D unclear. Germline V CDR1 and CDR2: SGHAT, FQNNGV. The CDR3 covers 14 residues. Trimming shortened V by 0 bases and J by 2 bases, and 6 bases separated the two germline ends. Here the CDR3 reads CASSLDWATDTQYF. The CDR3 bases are TGTGCCAGCAGCTTAGATTGGGCCACAGATACGCAGTATTTT. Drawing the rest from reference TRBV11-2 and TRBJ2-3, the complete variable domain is EAGVAQSPRYKIIEKRQSVAFWCNPISGHATLYWYQQILGQGPKLLIQFQNNGVVDDSQLPKDRFSAERLKGVDSTLKIQPAKLEDSAVYLCASSLDWATDTQYFGPGTRLTVL.

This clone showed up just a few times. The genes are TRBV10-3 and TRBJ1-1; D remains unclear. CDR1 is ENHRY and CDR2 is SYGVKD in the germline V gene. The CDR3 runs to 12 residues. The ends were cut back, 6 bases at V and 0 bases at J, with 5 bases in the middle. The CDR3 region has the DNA TGTGCCATCAGGGGCATGAACACTGAAGCTTTCTTT. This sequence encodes CAIRGMNTEAFF.

The CDR3: CASSYTPGQLGYGAFF. DNA for the CDR3: TGTGCCAGCAGTTACACTCCGGGACAGCTTGGCTATGGAGCTTTCTTT. The chain links TRBV6-5 to TRBJ1-1, with 7 bases that match TRBD1. Germline V CDR1 and CDR2: MNHEY, SVGAGI. The CDR3 runs to 16 residues. With 2 bases clipped from V and 10 bases from J, the junction kept 16 bases outside the gene matches.

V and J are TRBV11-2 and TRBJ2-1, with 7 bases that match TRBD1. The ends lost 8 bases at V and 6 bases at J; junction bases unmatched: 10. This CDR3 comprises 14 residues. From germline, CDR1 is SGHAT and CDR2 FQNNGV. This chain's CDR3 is CASRVQGNINEQFF. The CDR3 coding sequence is TGTGCCAGCCGGGTACAGGGGAATATCAATGAGCAGTTCTTC.

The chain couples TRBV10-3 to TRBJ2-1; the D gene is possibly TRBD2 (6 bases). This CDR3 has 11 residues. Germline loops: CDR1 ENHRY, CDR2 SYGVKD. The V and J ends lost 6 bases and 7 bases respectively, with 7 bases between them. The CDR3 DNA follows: TGTGCCATCAGGGCGGGAAATGAGCAGTTCTTC. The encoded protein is CAIRAGNEQFF.

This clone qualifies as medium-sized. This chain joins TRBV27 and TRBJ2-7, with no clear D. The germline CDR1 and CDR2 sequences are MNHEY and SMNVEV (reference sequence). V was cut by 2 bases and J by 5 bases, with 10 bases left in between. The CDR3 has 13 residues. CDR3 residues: CASSLVGRDEQYF. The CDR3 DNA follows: TGTGCCAGCAGTTTAGTCGGCCGGGACGAGCAGTACTTC.

The CDR3 protein is CASSLGARDDTQYF. Here the CDR3 DNA reads TGTGCCAGCAGCTTAGGGGCCAGGGACGACACGCAGTATTTT. The chain employs TRBV11-2 and TRBJ2-3; D is perhaps TRBD1 or TRBD2 (5 bases each). This CDR3 has 14 residues. V lost 1 base and J lost 9, with 14 bases in between. Germline loops: CDR1 SGHAT, CDR2 FQNNGV.

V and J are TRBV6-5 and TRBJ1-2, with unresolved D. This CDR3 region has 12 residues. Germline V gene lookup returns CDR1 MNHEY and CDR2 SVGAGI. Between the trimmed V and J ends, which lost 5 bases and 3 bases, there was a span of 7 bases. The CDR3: CASSPGYYGYTF. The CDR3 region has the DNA TGTGCCAGCAGTCCCGGTTACTATGGCTACACCTTC.

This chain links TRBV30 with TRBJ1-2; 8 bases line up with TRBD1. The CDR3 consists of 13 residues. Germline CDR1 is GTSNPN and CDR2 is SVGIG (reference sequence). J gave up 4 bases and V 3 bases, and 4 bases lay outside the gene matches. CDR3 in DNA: TGTGCCTGGAGAGACAGGGGCGGCTATGGCTACACCTTC. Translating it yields CAWRDRGGYGYTF.

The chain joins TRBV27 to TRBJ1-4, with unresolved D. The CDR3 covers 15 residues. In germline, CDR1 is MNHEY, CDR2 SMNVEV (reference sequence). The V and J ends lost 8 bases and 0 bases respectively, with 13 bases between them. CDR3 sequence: CASAEKPATNEKLFF. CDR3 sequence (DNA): TGTGCCAGCGCCGAGAAACCAGCAACTAATGAAAAACTGTTTTTT.